This is a list of T cell receptor beta chains from one sample in a study of early T cells in non-severe SARS-CoV-2 infection. MiXCR, run by TCRdb on the 5' RACE reads, gives a single entry per CDR3 protein. The table shows about 39,000 distinct CDR3 sequences, with approximately 6.9% occurring only once. The material sequenced was whole blood. Receptors were obtained from an adult who was a healthcare worker with PCR-confirmed SARS-CoV-2 infection or an uninfected control (not recorded which). The CDR3 runs from the conserved cysteine through the conserved F or W. A D gene is named only where the DNA matches it firmly. The size of a clone is reported for some rows only, either as once, few or many, or as a class for expanded clones.

cdr3_nt cdr3_aa d_call v_call clone_size j_call
TGTGCCAGCAGCAAGGGGACAGGACCGAGTTACTTC CASSKGTGPSYF TRBD1 TRBV11-2 NA TRBJ2-7
TGTGCCAGCAGCTTGGCGTGGACAGGGGAACAAGAGACCCAGTACTTC CASSLAWTGEQETQYF TRBD1 TRBV5-6 NA TRBJ2-5
TGTGCCAGCAGCCAAGTTAGTGGATACACTGAAGCTTTCTTT CASSQVSGYTEAFF NA TRBV3-1 many TRBJ1-1
TGTGCCAGCAGCCCAGGGGGGTATCAAGATGAGCAGTTCTTC CASSPGGYQDEQFF NA TRBV7-6 few TRBJ2-1
TGTGCCAGCAGTATCAGCGGGGCGAACACCGGGGAGCTGTTTTTT CASSISGANTGELFF TRBD2 TRBV25-1 few TRBJ2-2
TGTGCCAGCAGTTTATCACCAGGGTTTGGTTCACCCCTCCACTTT CASSLSPGFGSPLHF NA TRBV27 NA TRBJ1-6
TGCGCCAGCAGCTTTGAGGGTTGGGCCACTGAAGCTTTCTTT CASSFEGWATEAFF NA TRBV5-1 NA TRBJ1-1
TGTGCCAGCAGCCAAACACTGCTGGCCACTGAAGCTTTCTTT CASSQTLLATEAFF NA TRBV3-1 many TRBJ1-1
TGCAGCGCTGGGACACGGCAAGAGACCCAGTACTTC CSAGTRQETQYF NA TRBV29-1 many TRBJ2-5
TGTGCCAGCACCCAGGACTCTGGGGCCAACGTCCTGACTTTC CASTQDSGANVLTF NA TRBV6-2/TRBV6-3 many TRBJ2-6
TGTGCCAGCAGTTTATTGGACAGGGATATCTATGGCTACACCTTC CASSLLDRDIYGYTF TRBD1 TRBV12-3/TRBV12-4 many TRBJ1-2
TGTGCCAGCAGCTTAGCAGGACAGGGAAGAGGGTCACCCCTCCACTTT CASSLAGQGRGSPLHF TRBD1 TRBV7-9 many TRBJ1-6
TGTGCCAGCAGCGTAGGAGGGGTCGGGGCATACAATGAGCAGTTCTTC CASSVGGVGAYNEQFF NA TRBV9 few TRBJ2-1
TGTGCCACCCTCTGGACAGTCCAAGAGACCCAGTACTTC CATLWTVQETQYF NA TRBV2 many TRBJ2-5
TGTGCCAGCAGCCTAGAGGCTAGCGGGGGGAAGTACGAGCAGTACTTC CASSLEASGGKYEQYF TRBD2 TRBV11-2 many TRBJ2-7
TGTGCCAGCAGTTATTCCGATGGCTACACCTTC CASSYSDGYTF NA TRBV6-6 NA TRBJ1-2
TGTGCCAGCAGCCCCTCCGGGGATACGCAGTATTTT CASSPSGDTQYF NA TRBV7-8 few TRBJ2-3
TGTGCCAGCAGCCTACACACATTGCAGTATTTT CASSLHTLQYF NA TRBV7-9 many TRBJ2-3
TGCAGTGCCGGCGGGGGAGGTACGCAGTATTTT CSAGGGGTQYF TRBD2 TRBV20-1 NA TRBJ2-3
TGTGCCAGCAGCCTCCCGAGGACGGTCAGCTCCTACAATGAGCAGTTCTTC CASSLPRTVSSYNEQFF NA TRBV7-9 NA TRBJ2-1
TGCGCCAGCAGCCCTGGTGGAGGGGCGGGACAGAATCAGCCCCAGCATTTT CASSPGGGAGQNQPQHF TRBD1 TRBV4-1 NA TRBJ1-5
TGCAGCGTTGGGGGCACCTATGGCACTGAAGCTTTCTTT CSVGGTYGTEAFF NA TRBV29-1 NA TRBJ1-1